Sequencing of this T cell receptor beta chain was carried out in a study of T cell responses to AZD1222 COVID-19 vaccine (dated by TCRdb to the early 2020s). For the study in its entirety: A total of over 230 trial participants underwent TCR sequencing, of whom some 210 received two doses of AZD1222 and about 25 received two doses of the MenACWY control vaccine. Trial participants were enrolled by age into 18-55, 56-69 and 70-plus year subgroups, with around 150, 28 and 57 TCR-sequenced participants respectively. General conclusions and limits of the study: Participants were mostly white British and included more females than males, and it was suggested by the authors that clonal diversity may have been underestimated. The vaccine-associated CD4 TCRs covered the entire spike protein, and the dominant responses fell in regions 160-218 and 743-854. Because no day 14 peak-response samples were available, the repertoires could be characterized only after the peak T cell response. Conclusions about previously exposed vaccinees are limited, since just a handful of AZD1222 recipients were seropositive for SARS-CoV-2 at baseline. The 56-69-year group was small, and its depth increase did not reach significance, likely because of low power. Spike-specific TCR breadth and depth rose significantly after two AZD1222 doses compared with day 0 and with MenACWY recipients. Reportedly, close to half of the unique spike-specific TCRs recognized epitopes lying outside the regions that are mutated in the B.1.351 and B.1.1.7 variants.

A note on this clone: Its specific antigen is unknown. Per-base qualities were not stored, and no clone one base away is much larger.

V and J lose 4 bases and 9 bases, and a span of 15 bases separates them. The CDR3 covers 13 residues, taking in both the cysteine and the phenylalanine. The only DNA kept is the CDR3, 39 bases in frame from the first base. CDR1 MNHEY and CDR2 SVGAGI are derived from the germline V gene. The CDR3 regions of human TCRbeta chains were subjected to immunosequencing. Concerning the study's data processing: Repertoire TCRs were checked for matches against a reference library of SARS-CoV-2-specific TCRs that had been generated using the MIRA antigen-specificity platform. Breadth was defined as the fraction of unique TCRs that were SARS-CoV-2-associated. Depth was defined as the fraction of total T cells that were SARS-CoV-2-associated. Each spike-specific TCR was assigned to its reactive spike region and to a CD4 or CD8 class using the MIRA data. Log10-transformed breadth and depth values were compared by one-way ANOVA with Sidak's multiple comparisons tests. What TCRdb holds here is the immuneACCESS table cut down to in-frame rearrangements. Part of the clones is not present; checked against another copy, under half of the missing clones reflect an unresolved V gene, and the others are unexplained. V, J and clone size reflect that table, while D and trimming were determined from the DNA. The table for this sample lists approximately 180,000 clones; around 93% of them were counted only once. Clones ranked in the top ten supply roughly 1% of the sample.

This sample's time point label indicates: about 28 days (+/-7) after the second vaccine dose. The label giving this sample's treatment or condition can be read as: meningococcal conjugate vaccine given as trial control. Vaccinee samples came from UK trials COV001 and COV002, including a single-blind randomized controlled phase 2/3 trial of AZD1222 (ChAdOx1 nCoV-19) in healthy adults. For TCRbeta chain sequencing, PBMC samples were collected from trial participants at day 0 and at day 28 after the second dose. This TCR was recovered from an adult who received the MenACWY meningococcal vaccine as a control. The source was peripheral blood, collected 28 days after the second dose of the MenACWY control vaccine. The chain joins TRBV6-5 to TRBJ1-2; the D gene cannot be named for sure. DNA sequence: TGTGCCAGCAGTTTATACTTCAGGTCCCGCTACACCTTC. It codes for CASSLYFRSRYTF.